A single sample gave rise to the 29 T cell receptor beta chains below, sequenced in a study of T cell responses to AZD1222 COVID-19 vaccine (dated by TCRdb to 2020 to 2022). This sample's time point label indicates: about 28 days (+/-7) after the second vaccine dose. The treatment or condition label corresponds to: meningococcal conjugate vaccine given as trial control. Receptor amplification or capture employed the immunoSEQ multiplex PCR assay. In TCRdb, the immuneACCESS table is reduced to in-frame sequences with V and J assigned. These tables do not hold every clone; where another copy was compared, an unresolved V gene accounts for under half, and the others remain unexplained. The sample has about 76,000 clones on record, about three quarters of them singletons. The top ten hold 27% of the sample. The sequencing here drew on peripheral blood, taken 28 days after the second dose of the MenACWY control vaccine. The receptor source for this set is an adult who received the MenACWY meningococcal vaccine as a control.

The CDR3, as DNA: TGCGCCAGCAGCGGGATTTCGGGTGGAAACTATGGCTACACCTTC. Protein: CASSGISGGNYGYTF. The J gene is TRBJ1-2, the V gene TRBV4-3; D remains unclear. In germline, CDR1 is LGHNA, CDR2 YSLEER. With 5 bases removed from V and 2 bases from J, the gap between germline ends came to 15 bases. This CDR3 has 15 residues.

This chain links TRBV5-6 with TRBJ1-2, with unresolved D. The CDR3 spans 14 residues. The V end was cut by 0 bases, the J end by 7 bases, with 13 bases between. The V gene's germline CDR1 is SGHDT and CDR2 YYEEEE. Here the CDR3 DNA reads TGTGCCAGCAGCTTGGACCCGCGCCCGAGTGGCTACACCTTC. Residues: CASSLDPRPSGYTF.

The chain has TRBV27 and TRBJ2-7; 11 bases match TRBD2. CDR1 is MNHEY and CDR2 is SMNVEV in the germline V gene (reference sequence). V lost 8 bases and J lost 7; bases outside the gene matches: 10. The CDR3 totals 14 residues. The CDR3 nucleotides are TGTGCCAGCTCTAGCGGGAGGACGCTTGGGGAGCAGTACTTC. It encodes CASSSGRTLGEQYF.

The J gene is TRBJ1-3, the V gene TRBV9; 9 bases are shared with TRBD1. Germline values: CDR1 SGDLS, CDR2 YYNGEE. The junction had 5 bases not matched to a gene; V was cut back by 0 bases and J by 1 base. The length of the CDR3 is 17 residues. DNA for the CDR3: TGTGCCAGCAGCGTAGCGGGACAGGGAACATCTGGAAACACCATATATTTT. Amino acids: CASSVAGQGTSGNTIYF. Full variable domain (rest looked up from reference TRBV9 and TRBJ1-3): DSGVTQTPKHLITATGQRVTLRCSPRSGDLSVYWYQQSLDQGLQFLIQYYNGEERAKGNILERFSAQQFPDLHSELNLSSLELGDSALYFCASSVAGQGTSGNTIYFGEGSWLTVV.

The V and J genes are TRBV2 and TRBJ2-1; TRBD1 might be the D (5 bases). Germline lookup yields CDR1 SNHLY and CDR2 FYNNEI. This CDR3 region has 12 residues. Trimming took 7 bases from V and 6 from J, leaving 10 bases between them. Written as DNA, the CDR3 is TGTGCCAGCACCCAGGACACCAATGAGCAGTTCTTC. Its translation is CASTQDTNEQFF.

The chain links TRBV2 to TRBJ1-1; TRBD1 is a possible D gene (6 bases). This CDR3 region has 13 residues. The ends were cut back, 7 bases at V and 3 bases at J, with 12 bases in the middle. Germline assignment: CDR1 SNHLY and CDR2 FYNNEI. CDR3 nucleotides: TGTGCCAGCACCCTGGACAGCGACACTGAAGCTTTCTTT. Translation gives CASTLDSDTEAFF. Complete variable domain (other parts from reference TRBV2 and TRBJ1-1): EPEVTQTPSHQVTQMGQEVILRCVPISNHLYFYWYRQILGQKVEFLVSFYNNEISEKSEIFDDQFSVERPDGSNFTLKIRSTKLEDSAMYFCASTLDSDTEAFFGQGTRLTVV.

The gene calls are TRBV28 and TRBJ1-6, with D unresolved. The CDR3 is made up of 13 amino acids. Germline CDR1 and CDR2: MDHEN and SYDVKM. V lost 2 bases, J lost 5 bases, and 4 bases lay in between. CDR3 loop: CASSLVDNSPLHF. CDR3 bases: TGTGCCAGCAGTTTAGTTGATAATTCACCCCTCCACTTT. The full variable domain, completed using reference TRBV28 and TRBJ1-6, is DVKVTQSSRYLVKRTGEKVFLECVQDMDHENMFWYRQDPGLGLRLIYFSYDVKMKEKGDIPEGYSVSREKKERFSLILESASTNQTSMYLCASSLVDNSPLHFGNGTRLTVT.

In this sample, this clone turned up a few times. V and J are TRBV7-8 and TRBJ2-1; 7 bases map to TRBD2. This CDR3 region has 16 residues. CDR1 SGHVS and CDR2 FQNEAQ come from the germline V gene. V lost 5 bases, J lost 4 bases, and 11 bases stayed unmatched. The CDR3, as DNA: TGTGCCAGCAGCCCCGCTAGCGGAGGAGGGTACAATGAGCAGTTCTTC. Its translation is CASSPASGGGYNEQFF.

V gene TRBV5-1 combines with J gene TRBJ2-3, with a possible D match to TRBD2 (8 bases). The CDR3 has 15 amino acids. V was cut by 2 bases and J by 4 bases, with 14 bases left in between. Germline lookup yields CDR1 SGHRS and CDR2 YFSETQ. In DNA form, the CDR3 reads TGCGCCAGCAGCTTCTTAGCGGGGACAGCAGATACGCAGTATTTT. Encoded protein: CASSFLAGTADTQYF.

The chain combines TRBV10-3 with TRBJ2-7; no reliable D call. CDR3 length equals 13 residues. With 5 bases removed from V and 1 base from J, the gap between germline ends came to 9 bases. Germline assignment: CDR1 ENHRY and CDR2 SYGVKD. CDR3 DNA sequence: TGTGCCATCAGTTTCGGAACTTCCTACGAGCAGTACTTC. Translated: CAISFGTSYEQYF.

The V and J genes are TRBV9 and TRBJ1-1, with D uncertain. The CDR3 loop spans 14 amino acids. Germline values: CDR1 SGDLS, CDR2 YYNGEE. The V end was cut by 0 bases, the J end by 5 bases, with 11 bases between. The CDR3 coding sequence is TGTGCCAGCAGCGTAGCGGGGTCCGGGACTGAAGCTTTCTTT. Translated, it gives CASSVAGSGTEAFF.

This sequence joins TRBV27 and TRBJ1-6; no reliable D call. CDR1 is MNHEY, CDR2 SMNVEV, per germline (reference sequence). This CDR3 region has 13 residues. The germline V and J ends were trimmed by 3 bases and 9 bases, with 9 bases remaining between them. The CDR3 reads CASSLEAGSPLHF. Written as DNA, the CDR3 is TGTGCCAGCAGTTTGGAGGCAGGTTCACCCCTCCACTTT.

The V gene is TRBV2, the J gene TRBJ1-1, with D hard to call. The CDR3 extends over 13 amino acids. Germline V gene sequence: CDR1 SNHLY, CDR2 FYNNEI. Trimming left V 5 bases short and J 6 bases short, with 13 bases between. The chain's CDR3 is CASSSEVLAEAFF. The DNA of the CDR3 is TGTGCCAGCAGTTCAGAGGTCCTCGCTGAAGCTTTCTTT.

V is TRBV19 and J is TRBJ1-5, with TRBD1 as a possible D gene (6 bases). Trimming took off 4 bases at V and 3 bases at J, with 10 bases between the two ends. This CDR3 has 14 amino acids. Germline loops: CDR1 LNHDA, CDR2 SQIVND (reference sequence). CDR3 sequence (DNA): TGTGCCAGTAGTACGACAGGTTACAATCAGCCCCAGCATTTT. Amino acid sequence: CASSTTGYNQPQHF.

The CDR3 sequence: CAWGDRALYNSPLHF. The CDR3, as DNA: TGTGCCTGGGGAGACAGAGCTTTATATAATTCACCCCTCCACTTT. V gene TRBV30 combines with J gene TRBJ1-6; possible D gene TRBD1, 5 bases. The CDR3 consists of 15 residues. Trimming removed 5 bases at V and 4 bases at J, with 15 bases between. Germline CDR1 and CDR2: GTSNPN and SVGIG (reference sequence).

The genes are TRBV18 and TRBJ1-5, with D tentatively TRBD1 (5 bases). The CDR3 has 15 residues. Germline V lookup: CDR1 KGHSH, CDR2 LQKENI. Between the trimmed V and J ends, which lost 2 bases and 7 bases, there was a span of 15 bases. This CDR3 reads CASSPNGGAGQPQHF. The CDR3 coding sequence is TGTGCCAGCTCACCAAATGGAGGGGCGGGACAGCCCCAGCATTTT.

The V call is TRBV18, the J call TRBJ1-2, with D possibly being TRBD1 (6 bases). There are 15 residues in the CDR3. Germline V lookup: CDR1 KGHSH, CDR2 LQKENI. Trimming removed 0 bases at V and 9 bases at J, with 17 bases between. This CDR3 reads CASSPPQGHQGRYTF. For the CDR3, the DNA is TGTGCCAGCTCACCACCCCAGGGGCACCAAGGGCGCTACACCTTC.

V usage is TRBV6-5 and J usage is TRBJ1-1; no clear D gene. Per the germline V gene, CDR1 is MNHEY and CDR2 is SVGAGI. Trimming left V 3 bases short and J 0 bases short, with 5 bases between. This CDR3 contains 13 residues. This CDR3 is CASSYDLNTEAFF. In nucleotides, the CDR3 is TGTGCCAGCAGTTATGACCTGAACACTGAAGCTTTCTTT.

The chain recombines TRBV12-3 or TRBV12-4 with TRBJ1-2, with D unclear. The V and J ends lost 2 bases and 3 bases respectively, with 7 bases between them. This CDR3 comprises 13 residues. Here the CDR3 reads CASSLLLDYGYTF. DNA of the CDR3: TGTGCCAGCAGTTTATTATTGGACTATGGCTACACCTTC.

The sample holds one count of this clone. V gene TRBV30 combines with J gene TRBJ2-5, with a possible D match to TRBD1 (8 bases). Per germline, CDR1 GTSNPN and CDR2 SVGIG (reference sequence). This CDR3 contains 15 residues. Trimming stripped 1 base from V and 4 bases from J, with 16 bases between. Here the CDR3 reads CAWSGDRRGRETQYF. CDR3 bases: TGTGCCTGGAGTGGGGACAGGCGGGGGAGAGAGACCCAGTACTTC.

The chain recombines TRBV7-6 with TRBJ2-3; D is unresolved. The germline V gene has CDR1 SGHVS and CDR2 FNYEAQ. Trimming pared 5 bases from V and 3 bases from J, leaving 9 bases between. The CDR3 totals 13 residues. DNA of the CDR3: TGTGCCAGCAGCGGTGGCCCTACAGATACGCAGTATTTT. It codes for CASSGGPTDTQYF.

This chain joins TRBV7-2 and TRBJ2-4, with D hard to call. This CDR3 comprises 18 residues. V was trimmed by 5 bases and J by 0 bases, leaving 20 bases between them. Germline values: CDR1 SGHTA, CDR2 FQGNSA. The CDR3: CASSGANKGIIAKNIQYF. The CDR3 DNA sequence: TGTGCCAGCAGCGGAGCCAACAAGGGAATAATAGCCAAAAACATTCAGTACTTC. Variable domain in full (rest from reference TRBV7-2 and TRBJ2-4): GAGVSQSPSNKVTEKGKDVELRCDPISGHTALYWYRQSLGQGLEFLIYFQGNSAPDKSGLPSDRFSAERTGGSVSTLTIQRTQQEDSAVYLCASSGANKGIIAKNIQYFGAGTRLSVL.

The chain is built from TRBV2 and TRBJ2-7; D perhaps matches TRBD1 (5 bases). This CDR3 contains 12 residues. Germline V gene data show CDR1 as SNHLY and CDR2 as FYNNEI. Trimming took off 2 bases at V and 7 bases at J, with 9 bases between the two ends. Here the CDR3 reads CASSEKGWEQYF. The CDR3 DNA reads TGTGCCAGCAGTGAAAAGGGGTGGGAGCAGTACTTC.

This sequence joins TRBV11-2 and TRBJ2-2; 9 bases agree with TRBD2. There are 19 residues in the CDR3. Germline V gene lookup returns CDR1 SGHAT and CDR2 FQNNGV. V shed 4 bases, J shed 3 bases, and the junction held 15 bases outside the gene matches. In nucleotides, the CDR3 is TGTGCCAGCAGCTCAAGACCAGGGCTAGCGGGACCAGACACCGGGGAGCTGTTTTTT. Amino acids: CASSSRPGLAGPDTGELFF.

This clone turned up a few times. The V and J genes are TRBV5-4 and TRBJ1-2; 8 bases match TRBD1. The junction had 7 bases not matched to a gene; V was cut back by 3 bases and J by 3 bases. Germline V gene lookup returns CDR1 SGHNT and CDR2 YYREEE (reference sequence). The CDR3 is made up of 15 amino acids. CDR3 nucleotides: TGTGCCAGCAGCTCCGGGACAGGCAGTGACTATGGCTACACCTTC. This codes for CASSSGTGSDYGYTF.

The V call is TRBV2, the J call TRBJ2-7, with D tentatively TRBD1 (5 bases). The CDR3 covers 14 residues. The germline V and J ends were trimmed by 8 bases and 0 bases, with 14 bases remaining between them. The V gene's germline CDR1 is SNHLY and CDR2 FYNNEI. DNA for the CDR3: TGTGCCAGCGGAAAGACAGTGACCTCCTACGAGCAGTACTTC. It encodes CASGKTVTSYEQYF.

V usage is TRBV5-6 and J usage is TRBJ2-1; D not resolved. Trimming left V 4 bases short and J 6 bases short, with 11 bases between. Germline CDR1 reads SGHDT; CDR2 reads YYEEEE. This CDR3 is built from 13 residues. The CDR3 nucleotides are TGTGCCAGCAGCCTAGGACCTCGCAATGAGCAGTTCTTC. This translates into CASSLGPRNEQFF.

The chain carries TRBV4-1 and TRBJ2-7; 7 bases fit TRBD1. J was trimmed by 5 bases and V by 1 base; bases with no gene match: 8. CDR1 is MGHRA, CDR2 YSYEKL, per germline. The CDR3 covers 15 residues. The CDR3 DNA is TGCGCCAGCAGCCAAGGTAACAGGGGCCAGCACGAGCAGTACTTC. Translating gives CASSQGNRGQHEQYF.

This chain joins TRBV5-4 and TRBJ2-2; D unclear. CDR1 and CDR2 (germline): SGHNT, YYREEE (reference sequence). Trimming removed 3 bases from V and 4 bases from J, with 19 bases in between. This CDR3 region has 17 residues. CDR3: CASSSDTGVRVTGELFF. CDR3 DNA sequence: TGTGCCAGCAGCTCAGACACTGGGGTACGGGTCACCGGGGAGCTGTTTTTT.